This T cell receptor beta chain was identified in a study of blood T cell repertoires in COVID-19. Germline CDR1 KGHSH, CDR2 LQKENI. Between the trimmed V and J ends, which lost 2 bases and 3 bases, there was a span of 6 bases. The CDR3 is made up of 13 amino acids. Clones were read by immunoSEQ multiplex PCR, and TCRdb kept only the in-frame ones, dropping some. The table lists about 360,000 clones, around 87% of them singletons. This clone was seen just once. Other nucleotide sequences from this sample produce the same CDR3. Sequenced sample: peripheral blood. V gene TRBV18 combines with J gene TRBJ2-3; perhaps TRBD2 as D (5 bases). The receptor was derived from a human donor in a cohort sampled during active COVID-19. CDR3 protein: CASSPSGTDTQYF. DNA of the CDR3: TGTGCCAGCTCACCATCGGGGACAGATACGCAGTATTTT.